This TCR beta chain comes out of a study of Graves' ophthalmopathy and Graves' hyperthyroidism. Study at large: At initial diagnosis, peripheral blood was obtained, and this preceded any treatment.

About this clonotype: What it binds is not known.

Amplification of TCR beta CDR3 regions used RNA transcripts. HTBI-primed first-round RT-PCR preceded second-round multiplex PCR. TCRdb processed the multiplex PCR reads anew with MiXCR; each CDR3 protein has one entry. This sample has about 620,000 distinct CDR3 sequences; 20% to 25% occur once, and the top ten carry around 6.9%. V was trimmed by 9 bases and J by 3 bases, leaving 15 bases between them. The CDR3 is 13 amino acids. The germline gives CDR1 SGHTA, CDR2 FQGTGA. Broader study findings: At just under 71% sensitivity and about 72% specificity, the model predicted progression of the ophthalmopathy.

V usage is TRBV7-3 and J usage is TRBJ2-7; a weak D match, TRBD1 (6 bases). The sample consisted of peripheral blood. The receptor's source is a woman under 30 with stable Graves' hyperthyroidism. Some clones in this sample may be carry-over from other donors' samples. The CDR3 DNA sequence: TGTGCCAGTTCACGGACAGTGGGCTACGAGCAGTACTTC. Translated: CASSRTVGYEQYF.